The 20 T cell receptor beta chains in this list originate from one sample, sequenced in a study of cytomegalovirus exposure and HLA in healthy donors (dated by TCRdb to 2016 to 2017). The library was obtained by the immunoSEQ multiplex PCR assay. For the multiplex PCR, a mixture combining 60 forward primers for TCR Vbeta segments and 13 reverse primers for TCR Jbeta segments was used. Drawn from immuneACCESS, this table holds only the in-frame rearrangements with V and J called that TCRdb kept. Clones are partly lost; checked studies trace under half to an unresolved V gene and leave the rest unexplained. The sample table shows more than 130,000 clones, and just under 80% are seen once. 2% to 2.5% of the sample belongs to the ten largest clones. Material: PBMCs. The receptors originated from a man under 40 in good health and CMV-seronegative.

The V call is TRBV5-1, the J call TRBJ1-2; 8 bases align to TRBD1. The CDR3 length is 14 residues. V lost 4 bases and J lost 7; bases outside the gene matches: 9. Germline CDR1 and CDR2: SGHRS and YFSETQ. The CDR3 bases are TGCGCCAGCAGCCCTGGACAGGGTACGGCTGGCTACACCTTC. It translates to CASSPGQGTAGYTF.

This chain joins TRBV5-4 and TRBJ2-3; D possibly corresponds to TRBD2 (6 bases). The CDR3 has 15 amino acids. CDR1 is SGHNT and CDR2 is YYREEE in the germline V gene (reference sequence). Trimming left V 0 bases short and J 0 bases short, with 8 bases between. Here the CDR3 DNA reads TGTGCCAGCAGCTTGGGCGGGGCTAGCACAGATACGCAGTATTTT. Encoded protein: CASSLGGASTDTQYF.

CDR3 nucleotide sequence: TGTGCCAGCAGCCCCCAAGGGGCCGGTTCACTCGGAGAAGCTTTCTTT. Translation: CASSPQGAGSLGEAFF. This chain joins TRBV5-4 and TRBJ1-1, with D maybe TRBD1 (5 bases). The CDR3 covers 16 residues. Germline assignment: CDR1 SGHNT and CDR2 YYREEE (reference sequence). The V gene lost 4 bases and the J gene lost 8 bases, with 24 bases spanning the gap.

The V and J genes are TRBV27 and TRBJ1-6; a possible D gene is TRBD1 (5 bases). CDR3 size: 15 residues. The V end lost 6 bases, the J end lost 14 bases, and 23 bases lay between the germline ends. Germline V lookup: CDR1 MNHEY, CDR2 SMNVEV (reference sequence). The CDR3, as DNA: TGTGCCAGCAGGCCTACCGGGGGTGTGGCGGCATCCCTCCACTTT. Encoded protein: CASRPTGGVAASLHF.

This chain links TRBV28 with TRBJ2-7, with 8 bases fitting TRBD2. The CDR3 is made up of 14 amino acids. Germline values: CDR1 MDHEN, CDR2 SYDVKM. V shed 5 bases, J shed 2 bases, and the junction held 5 bases outside the gene matches. CDR3 coding DNA: TGTGCCAGCAGTCAACCGGGACTAGCCTACGAGCAGTACTTC. It translates to CASSQPGLAYEQYF.

The V gene is TRBV2, the J gene TRBJ2-7; 8 nucleotides line up with TRBD1. V lost 10 bases to trimming and J lost 5 bases; unmatched junction nucleotides: 13. From germline, CDR1 is SNHLY and CDR2 FYNNEI. The CDR3 length is 14 residues. The CDR3 DNA reads as TGTGCCACCTCGTCAGGCAGGGGGCGCAACGAGCAGTACTTC. Translated: CATSSGRGRNEQYF.

The CDR3 region has the DNA TGTGCCAGCAGCCGCGGGGCTAGCGGGGGCGGGGAGACCCAGTACTTC. Amino acids: CASSRGASGGGETQYF. This chain uses TRBV7-2 with TRBJ2-5; 10 bases agree with TRBD2. Unmatched junction bases numbered 11, after V lost 5 bases and J lost 5 bases. CDR3 length equals 16 residues. CDR1 SGHTA and CDR2 FQGNSA come from the germline V gene.

The chain uses TRBV7-8 and TRBJ2-5; D is possibly TRBD1 (5 bases). CDR1 SGHVS and CDR2 FQNEAQ come from the germline V gene. The germline V and J ends were trimmed by 11 bases and 7 bases, with 14 bases remaining between them. The CDR3 loop spans 11 amino acids. This CDR3 is CAALSGATQYF. CDR3 bases: TGTGCCGCCCTCTCTGGGGCGACCCAGTACTTC.

V usage is TRBV6-4 and J usage is TRBJ2-1; D perhaps matches TRBD2 (5 bases). Trimming pared 7 bases from V and 0 bases from J, leaving 10 bases between. The CDR3 totals 14 residues. The germline gives CDR1 MRHNA, CDR2 SNTAGT. The CDR3 sequence is CASKLESSYNEQFF. The CDR3 DNA follows: TGTGCCAGCAAACTAGAGAGCTCCTACAATGAGCAGTTCTTC.

This chain connects TRBV6-5 to TRBJ1-1; possibly TRBD1 for D (5 bases). Germline V gene data show CDR1 as MNHEY and CDR2 as SVGAGI. The CDR3 is made up of 14 amino acids. Trimming removed 5 bases at V and 3 bases at J, with 13 bases between. The CDR3 sequence: CASSKGRGDTEAFF. Here the CDR3 DNA reads TGTGCCAGCAGTAAGGGACGGGGGGACACTGAAGCTTTCTTT.

A single count supports this clone. The chain has TRBV18 and TRBJ2-1; D is undetermined. Germline V CDR1 and CDR2: KGHSH, LQKENI. V lost 2 bases to trimming and J lost 3 bases, with 5 bases between them. The CDR3 runs 13 residues. The CDR3 DNA reads TGTGCCAGCTCACCAAGCGTCTACAATGAGCAGTTCTTC. Protein: CASSPSVYNEQFF.

The genes are TRBV7-9 and TRBJ2-1; TRBD2 might be the D (5 bases). The germline V gene has CDR1 SEHNR and CDR2 FQNEAQ (reference sequence). V lost 5 bases, J lost 7 bases, and 12 bases lay in between. The CDR3 sequence is 13 residues long. CDR3 amino acids: CASSPRSGNEQFF. Written as DNA, the CDR3 is TGTGCCAGCAGCCCACGGTCGGGGAATGAGCAGTTCTTC.

CDR3 nucleotide sequence: TGTGCCAGCAGTGAAAATCGTCAACTCCGCGGTGGTCAGCCCCAGCATTTT. Its translation: CASSENRQLRGGQPQHF. The chain combines TRBV2 with TRBJ1-5, with D unclear. The CDR3 spans 17 residues. Germline CDR1 reads SNHLY; CDR2 reads FYNNEI. The ends were cut back, 2 bases at V and 6 bases at J, with 20 bases in the middle.

A few counts support this clone. In nucleotides, the CDR3 is TGTGCCAGTAGTATAGGGACAGGGTCCTACGAGCAGTACTTC. This translates into CASSIGTGSYEQYF. V usage is TRBV19 and J usage is TRBJ2-7; 8 nucleotides agree with TRBD1. Trimming at V came to 1 base and at J to 1 base, leaving 0 bases not matched to a gene. The CDR3 runs to 14 residues. Germline V lookup: CDR1 LNHDA, CDR2 SQIVND (reference sequence). The variable domain in full, completed from reference TRBV19 and TRBJ2-7, reads DGGITQSPKYLFRKEGQNVTLSCEQNLNHDAMYWYRQDPGQGLRLIYYSQIVNDFQKGDIAEGYSVSREKKESFPLTVTSAQKNPTAFYLCASSIGTGSYEQYFGPGTRLTVT.

The V gene is TRBV27, the J gene TRBJ1-2; a weak D match, TRBD1 (6 bases). Per germline, CDR1 MNHEY and CDR2 SMNVEV (reference sequence). Trimming pared 3 bases from V and 0 bases from J, leaving 14 bases between. The CDR3 is 16 amino acids. CDR3 DNA sequence: TGTGCCAGCAGTTTTAAAGGGCAGGGGTCTAACTATGGCTACACCTTC. Amino acid sequence: CASSFKGQGSNYGYTF.

Note on this clone: Other DNA sequences in this specimen translate into the identical CDR3. This chain joins TRBV27 and TRBJ2-7; D is undetermined. The V end lost 6 bases, the J end lost 1 base, and 13 bases lay between the germline ends. Germline loops: CDR1 MNHEY, CDR2 SMNVEV (reference sequence). This CDR3 has 14 amino acids. The chain's CDR3 is CASSLTTASYEQYF. The CDR3 DNA is TGTGCCAGCAGCCTGACAACAGCTTCCTACGAGCAGTACTTC.

V is TRBV28 and J is TRBJ2-3, with D perhaps matching TRBD1 (6 bases). Germline V gene lookup returns CDR1 MDHEN and CDR2 SYDVKM. The V end was cut by 8 bases, the J end by 6 bases, with 15 bases between. The CDR3 runs 13 residues. CDR3 sequence: CASSLRGTDTQYF. In nucleotides, the CDR3 is TGTGCCAGCTCCCTCAGGGGAACGGATACGCAGTATTTT.

The chain has TRBV27 and TRBJ1-2; 10 bases agree with TRBD1. J lost 4 bases, V lost 4 bases, and 3 bases had no gene match. Germline CDR1 is MNHEY and CDR2 is SMNVEV (reference sequence). The CDR3 extends over 14 amino acids. The CDR3 region is CASSWGQGTYGYTF. The CDR3 DNA is TGTGCCAGCAGTTGGGGACAGGGGACCTATGGCTACACCTTC.

This chain connects TRBV27 to TRBJ2-2; 8 positions agree with TRBD2. Trimming at V came to 8 bases and at J to 1 base, leaving 6 bases not matched to a gene. This CDR3 has 15 residues. The V gene's germline CDR1 is MNHEY and CDR2 SMNVEV (reference sequence). CDR3 amino acids: CASRGGGGNTGELFF. CDR3 nucleotides: TGTGCCAGCCGGGGGGGCGGGGGGAACACCGGGGAGCTGTTTTTT.

The rearrangement links TRBV30 to TRBJ2-7, with a possible D match to TRBD2 (5 bases). Germline lookup yields CDR1 GTSNPN and CDR2 SVGIG (reference sequence). V shed 2 bases and J shed 6 bases, with 17 bases lying between them. This CDR3 is 14 amino acids long. The CDR3 coding sequence is TGTGCCTGGAGTAACCGGGATTTCAACCGCGAGCAGTACTTC. Protein product: CAWSNRDFNREQYF.